This TCR beta chain derives from a study of Ad26.COV2.S vaccination and SARS-CoV-2 variants. Across the whole study: Intramuscular Ad26.COV2.S at 5x10^10 or 1x10^11 viral particles.

CDR1 and CDR2 from the germline V gene are LGHNA and YNFKEQ. Trimming removed 0 bases from V and 9 bases from J, with 15 bases in between. The CDR3 totals 16 residues. Treatment in this sample: around 19 received Ad26.COV2.S at low or high dose, single or two shots; five or six received placebo; per-sample allocation not given. Day 63 following the first vaccine or placebo injection was when the samples were taken. Study results and caveats: Total T cell responses may have been underestimated by the TCR breadth and depth analyses.

To note about this clone: The antigen remains undetermined.

TCRdb's copy holds only in-frame clones and misses some; the assay was immunoSEQ multiplex PCR. Of around 300,000 clones in the sample, approximately 86% were seen once. The specimen was peripheral blood, collected in a trial of Ad26.COV2.S vaccine versus placebo. This chain links TRBV4-2 with TRBJ1-6, with no clear D. The TCR comes from a person between 18 and 65 years old who received the Ad26.COV2.S COVID-19 vaccine or a placebo. The CDR3 here is CASSQDLSAWGSPLHF. CDR3 DNA: TGTGCCAGCAGCCAAGATCTGTCGGCCTGGGGTTCACCCCTCCACTTT.